These 6 T cell receptor beta chains were sequenced from one sample in a study of blood T cell repertoires in COVID-19. Sequencing used immunoSEQ multiplex PCR; TCRdb keeps in-frame clones, though not all of them. The sample lists 210,000 or so clones; about four fifths were seen once. Sequenced sample: peripheral blood. Receptors were obtained from a woman at least 80 years old with COVID-19, enrolled during active disease.

This chain joins TRBV12-3 or TRBV12-4 and TRBJ2-3; D gene ambiguous. The length of the CDR3 is 13 residues. V was shortened by 6 bases and J by 2 bases, with 9 bases between the two germline ends. In DNA form, the CDR3 reads TGTGCCAGCAGAGCTGACACCACAGATACGCAGTATTTT. Protein: CASRADTTDTQYF.

V gene TRBV5-8 combines with J gene TRBJ2-7, with no clear D. Germline V lookup: CDR1 SGHTS, CDR2 YDEGEE. The CDR3 sequence is 11 residues long. Trimming left V 4 bases short and J 9 bases short, with 11 bases between. CDR3 in amino acids: CASSPTRSQYF. The CDR3 DNA is TGTGCCAGCAGCCCCACGAGGTCGCAGTACTTC.

This sequence joins TRBV4-1 and TRBJ2-3; 7 nucleotides line up with TRBD1. CDR1 is MGHRA and CDR2 is YSYEKL in the germline V gene. The CDR3 covers 15 residues. J was trimmed by 2 bases and V by 4 bases; bases with no gene match: 6. For the CDR3, the DNA is TGCGCCAGCAGCCCTCGGACAGGCACCACAGATACGCAGTATTTT. It translates to CASSPRTGTTDTQYF.

This clone was found once. In DNA form, the CDR3 reads TGCGCCAGCAGCGAACCCGGGACAGGGCAAGAGACCCAGTACTTC. This sequence encodes CASSEPGTGQETQYF. The chain joins TRBV5-1 to TRBJ2-5; 9 nucleotides align to TRBD1. Germline trimming cut 4 bases from V and 2 bases from J; bases unmatched to any gene: 6. The CDR3 has 15 amino acids. In germline, CDR1 is SGHRS, CDR2 YFSETQ.

This sequence joins TRBV7-9 and TRBJ1-1; D perhaps matches TRBD1 (6 bases). From germline, CDR1 is SEHNR and CDR2 FQNEAQ (reference sequence). The ends were cut back, 5 bases at V and 0 bases at J, with 13 bases in the middle. CDR3 length equals 15 residues. Here the CDR3 DNA reads TGTGCCAGCAGCCCGAGGGGGTACATGAACACTGAAGCTTTCTTT. Its translation is CASSPRGYMNTEAFF. Looking up the rest from reference TRBV7-9 and TRBJ1-1 gives the full variable domain: DTGVSQNPRHKITKRGQNVTFRCDPISEHNRLYWYRQTLGQGPEFLTYFQNEAQLEKSRLLSDRFSAERPKGSFSTLEIQRTEQGDSAMYLCASSPRGYMNTEAFFGQGTRLTVV.

The genes are TRBV3-1 (or the pseudogene TRBV3-2) and TRBJ2-5; 10 bases fit TRBD2. Per germline, CDR1 LGHDT and CDR2 YNNKEL (reference sequence). V was pared by 5 bases and J by 5 bases, with 5 bases of the junction left unmatched. This CDR3 comprises 14 residues. The CDR3 loop is CASSALAGSETQYF. DNA for the CDR3: TGTGCCAGCAGCGCACTAGCGGGAAGTGAGACCCAGTACTTC.